The entry below describes one T cell receptor beta chain. Assay used: immunoSEQ multiplex PCR; TCRdb lists only in-frame clones, some missing. The sample yields more than 90,000 clones, approximately 86% seen once. The data derive from a study of blood T cell repertoires in COVID-19. Study in general: PBMCs, B-cell-depleted T cells, or T cells were the source of the cDNA or gDNA that made up the material.

The length of the CDR3 is 15 residues. V dropped 4 bases and J dropped 7; count of bases not matched to a gene: 7. The germline V gene encodes CDR1 SGHNT and CDR2 YYREEE (reference sequence). Sequenced sample: peripheral blood. This TCR derives from a middle-aged man with acute or convalescent COVID-19. The chain is built from TRBV5-4 and TRBJ2-1; 11 bases map to TRBD2. The CDR3: CASSVGLAGGNEQFF. The CDR3 DNA follows: TGTGCCAGCAGCGTCGGACTAGCGGGTGGGAATGAGCAGTTCTTC.